This T cell receptor (beta chain) was recovered during a study of CD8 T cells in ankylosing spondylitis. Study findings and constraints: In ankylosing spondylitis blood, a motif of eight highly homologous TCR beta variants appeared characteristic.

The V end was cut by 3 bases, the J end by 0 bases, with 11 bases between. The germline CDR1 and CDR2 sequences are DFQATT and SNEGSKA (reference sequence). The CDR3 consists of 15 residues. Via MiXCR, TCRdb re-called the 5' RACE reads, giving one row per CDR3 protein. The table shows about 110,000 distinct CDR3 sequences, with 24% occurring only once. Comment on this clonotype: As yet, its antigen is unknown.

This receptor was taken from a male donor with ankylosing spondylitis. What was sequenced was synovial fluid, either unsorted or a sorted T cell fraction (not recorded which). The chain joins TRBV20-1 to TRBJ2-2, with a tentative D call TRBD2 (5 bases). The CDR3 reads CSASRGYPNTGELFF. The DNA for the CDR3 is TGCAGTGCTAGCCGGGGATACCCGAACACCGGGGAGCTGTTTTTT.